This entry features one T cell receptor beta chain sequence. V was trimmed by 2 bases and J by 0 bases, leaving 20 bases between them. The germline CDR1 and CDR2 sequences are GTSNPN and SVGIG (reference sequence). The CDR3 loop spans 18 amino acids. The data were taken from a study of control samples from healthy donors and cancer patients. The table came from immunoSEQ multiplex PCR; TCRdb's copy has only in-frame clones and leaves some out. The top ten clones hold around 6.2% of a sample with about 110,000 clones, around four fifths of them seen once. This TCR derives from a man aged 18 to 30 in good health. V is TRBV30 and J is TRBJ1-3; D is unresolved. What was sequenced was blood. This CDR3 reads CAWSLTPDRLPSGNTIYF. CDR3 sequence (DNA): TGTGCCTGGAGTCTAACACCCGACCGCTTACCCTCTGGAAACACCATATATTTT.